The rows below give T cell receptor beta chains drawn from one sample of a study of blood T cell repertoires in COVID-19. The assay was immunoSEQ multiplex PCR, and TCRdb's table has in-frame clones only and misses some. The table lists about 250,000 clones, roughly 85% of them singletons. Input material: PBMCs or T cells enriched from blood (not recorded which). The receptors derive from a woman in her 50s with acute COVID-19. The CDR3 runs from the conserved cysteine through the conserved F or W. A D gene is named only where the DNA matches it firmly. Size is stated for part of the rows, as once, few or many counts, or as a class when the clone is expanded.

abundance: few; j_gene: TRBJ2-6; v_gene: TRBV18; d_gene: .; CDR3nt: TGTGCCAGCTCGCCCTATGGGCAGGGGGGAGCTGGGGCCAACGTCCTGACTTTC; CDR3aa: CASSPYGQGGAGANVLTF
abundance: .; j_gene: TRBJ1-4; v_gene: TRBV5-1; d_gene: .; CDR3nt: TGCGCCAGCAGCTTGAGTGGCAGTACTAATGAAAAACTGTTTTTT; CDR3aa: CASSLSGSTNEKLFF
abundance: .; j_gene: TRBJ1-2; v_gene: TRBV20-1; d_gene: .; CDR3nt: TGCAGTGTTAACAGCTATGGCTACACCTTC; CDR3aa: CSVNSYGYTF
abundance: .; j_gene: TRBJ1-5; v_gene: TRBV29-1; d_gene: .; CDR3nt: TGCAGCCTCCCGCCGGGGGAAGGCAATCAGCCCCAGCATTTT; CDR3aa: CSLPPGEGNQPQHF
abundance: .; j_gene: TRBJ1-1; v_gene: TRBV6-5; d_gene: TRBD1; CDR3nt: TGTGCCAGCAGTCAGGGGGCGCGGGTAGGGGCTTTCTTT; CDR3aa: CASSQGARVGAFF
abundance: .; j_gene: TRBJ1-3; v_gene: TRBV30; d_gene: .; CDR3nt: TGTGCCTGGGCTCGGGGAACCACCATATATTTT; CDR3aa: CAWARGTTIYF
abundance: .; j_gene: TRBJ2-5; v_gene: TRBV6-2/TRBV6-3; d_gene: TRBD1; CDR3nt: TGTGCCAGCAGTTACGTACAGGGGGGTGTGACCCAGTACTTC; CDR3aa: CASSYVQGGVTQYF
abundance: once; j_gene: TRBJ1-6; v_gene: TRBV9; d_gene: .; CDR3nt: TGTGCCAGCAGCGTAACAGAAAGCTCTGGTTCACCCCTCCACTTT; CDR3aa: CASSVTESSGSPLHF
abundance: .; j_gene: TRBJ2-1; v_gene: TRBV6-5; d_gene: .; CDR3nt: TGTGCCAGCAGTTTCCAGGAGGGTGAGCAGTTCTTC; CDR3aa: CASSFQEGEQFF
abundance: .; j_gene: TRBJ1-2; v_gene: TRBV29-1; d_gene: TRBD1; CDR3nt: TGCAGCGTCGGACAGGGGGCACTCTATGGCTACACCTTC; CDR3aa: CSVGQGALYGYTF
abundance: .; j_gene: TRBJ1-1; v_gene: TRBV6-1; d_gene: TRBD1; CDR3nt: TGTGCCAGCAGTGAGCAGACAGGGGGCTACCTTGAAGCTTTCTTT; CDR3aa: CASSEQTGGYLEAFF
abundance: .; j_gene: TRBJ2-3; v_gene: TRBV7-2; d_gene: .; CDR3nt: TGTGCCAGCAGCCCCCCTACCTCACGGGGGGCCGGCGATACGCAGTATTTT; CDR3aa: CASSPPTSRGAGDTQYF
abundance: few; j_gene: TRBJ2-5; v_gene: TRBV7-8; d_gene: TRBD2; CDR3nt: TGTGCCAGCAGCTGGGAGACTAGCGGGGGGGAGACCCAGTACTTC; CDR3aa: CASSWETSGGETQYF
abundance: .; j_gene: TRBJ1-3; v_gene: TRBV4-3; d_gene: TRBD1; CDR3nt: TGCGCCAGCAGCCAAGGACAGGGGTACCAGGCTGGAAACACCATATATTTT; CDR3aa: CASSQGQGYQAGNTIYF
abundance: .; j_gene: TRBJ1-1; v_gene: TRBV28; d_gene: TRBD1; CDR3nt: TGTGCCAGCACCAACCACCAGGGGGCCTTGACTGAAGCTTTCTTT; CDR3aa: CASTNHQGALTEAFF
abundance: few; j_gene: TRBJ2-3; v_gene: TRBV11-2; d_gene: TRBD1; CDR3nt: TGTGCCAGCACCTCCCGAAGGGACAGGGGGGACCCAGATACGCAGTATTTT; CDR3aa: CASTSRRDRGDPDTQYF
abundance: .; j_gene: TRBJ2-5; v_gene: TRBV3-1/TRBV3-2; d_gene: .; CDR3nt: TGTGCCAGCAGCCAAGATGGCGAGACCCAGTACTTC; CDR3aa: CASSQDGETQYF
abundance: .; j_gene: TRBJ1-5; v_gene: TRBV27; d_gene: TRBD1; CDR3nt: TGTGCCAGCAGTTTATCGATAGGGGGCGTGCAGCCCCAGCATTTT; CDR3aa: CASSLSIGGVQPQHF
abundance: .; j_gene: TRBJ1-1; v_gene: TRBV3-1/TRBV3-2; d_gene: TRBD1; CDR3nt: TGTGCCAGCAGCCAAAAAGACAGGGGGACTGAAGCTTTCTTT; CDR3aa: CASSQKDRGTEAFF
abundance: .; j_gene: TRBJ1-1; v_gene: TRBV5-6; d_gene: .; CDR3nt: TGTGCCAGCACCTTATTGGGCAGCACTGAAGCTTTCTTT; CDR3aa: CASTLLGSTEAFF
abundance: .; j_gene: TRBJ1-5; v_gene: TRBV19; d_gene: .; CDR3nt: TGTGCCAGTAGTATAGACGCCGGGGTCAATAGCAATCAGCCCCAGCATTTT; CDR3aa: CASSIDAGVNSNQPQHF
abundance: .; j_gene: TRBJ1-1; v_gene: TRBV18; d_gene: .; CDR3nt: TGTGCCAGCTCACCAAGTGGCAGCCCTAGAGGCACTGAAGCTTTCTTT; CDR3aa: CASSPSGSPRGTEAFF
abundance: .; j_gene: TRBJ2-1; v_gene: TRBV12-3/TRBV12-4; d_gene: .; CDR3nt: TGTGCCAGCAGTCCGCGCTCCTACAATGAGCAGTTCTTC; CDR3aa: CASSPRSYNEQFF
abundance: .; j_gene: TRBJ1-4; v_gene: TRBV19; d_gene: TRBD1; CDR3nt: TGTGCCAGTAGTAAAGTGACAGGGGTCTTGTCTGAAAAACTGTTTTTT; CDR3aa: CASSKVTGVLSEKLFF
abundance: .; j_gene: TRBJ1-1; v_gene: TRBV3-1/TRBV3-2; d_gene: .; CDR3nt: TGTGCCAGCAGCTCGGTGGACACTGAAGCTTTCTTT; CDR3aa: CASSSVDTEAFF
abundance: .; j_gene: TRBJ1-2; v_gene: TRBV6-1; d_gene: .; CDR3nt: TGTGCCAGCAGTGAAGGGAGGACAGACTATGGCTACACCTTC; CDR3aa: CASSEGRTDYGYTF
abundance: .; j_gene: TRBJ2-3; v_gene: TRBV2; d_gene: .; CDR3nt: TGTGCCAGCAGTGACAGGGTTAGCTATACCGATACGCAGTATTTT; CDR3aa: CASSDRVSYTDTQYF
abundance: .; j_gene: TRBJ2-7; v_gene: TRBV3-1/TRBV3-2; d_gene: TRBD1; CDR3nt: TGTGCCAGCAGCCAAGATAGCCTAGGACAGGCGGTACCCTACGAGCAGTACTTC; CDR3aa: CASSQDSLGQAVPYEQYF
abundance: .; j_gene: TRBJ2-7; v_gene: TRBV3-1/TRBV3-2; d_gene: TRBD1; CDR3nt: TGTGCCAGCAGCCAAGTTAATTGTATGGACAGGCCCTACGAGCAGTACTTC; CDR3aa: CASSQVNCMDRPYEQYF
abundance: .; j_gene: TRBJ2-3; v_gene: TRBV6-2/TRBV6-3; d_gene: TRBD2; CDR3nt: TGTGCCAGCAGTTACCCACCGGGACTAGGAACTAGCACAGATACGCAGTATTTT; CDR3aa: CASSYPPGLGTSTDTQYF
abundance: .; j_gene: TRBJ2-2; v_gene: TRBV4-3; d_gene: TRBD1; CDR3nt: TGCGCCAGCAGCCAAGTGGTAGGACAGGGTCCCGGGGAGCTGTTTTTT; CDR3aa: CASSQVVGQGPGELFF
abundance: .; j_gene: TRBJ1-4; v_gene: TRBV5-4; d_gene: .; CDR3nt: TGTGCCAGCAGTCAAAGTAACCAGGCCGCGGAAAAACTGTTTTTT; CDR3aa: CASSQSNQAAEKLFF
abundance: .; j_gene: TRBJ1-4; v_gene: TRBV3-1/TRBV3-2; d_gene: .; CDR3nt: TGTGCCAGCAGCCAAGGCGGGGGGGGTGAAAAACTGTTTTTT; CDR3aa: CASSQGGGGEKLFF
abundance: .; j_gene: TRBJ1-2; v_gene: TRBV30; d_gene: TRBD1; CDR3nt: TGTGCCTGGAGGGGGGTGGGACAGAACTATGGCTACACCTTC; CDR3aa: CAWRGVGQNYGYTF
abundance: once; j_gene: TRBJ1-1; v_gene: TRBV6-5; d_gene: .; CDR3nt: TGTGCCAGCAGCATCAACAGGGAGAAAACTGAAGCTTTCTTT; CDR3aa: CASSINREKTEAFF
abundance: .; j_gene: TRBJ1-5; v_gene: TRBV19; d_gene: .; CDR3nt: TGTGCCAGTAGGGGTGGAGGCAATCAGCCCCAGCATTTT; CDR3aa: CASRGGGNQPQHF
abundance: .; j_gene: TRBJ2-6; v_gene: TRBV27; d_gene: TRBD1; CDR3nt: TGTGCCAGCAGTTTGACAGGGGTTGGGGCCAACGTCCTGACTTTC; CDR3aa: CASSLTGVGANVLTF
abundance: .; j_gene: TRBJ1-1; v_gene: TRBV12-3/TRBV12-4; d_gene: TRBD1; CDR3nt: TGTGCCAGCAGCAGGACAGGGAACACTGAAGCTTTCTTT; CDR3aa: CASSRTGNTEAFF
abundance: .; j_gene: TRBJ1-1; v_gene: TRBV13; d_gene: .; CDR3nt: TGTGCCAGCAGCTTAGGCGGGGGAGGGAGTATGACTGAAGCTTTCTTT; CDR3aa: CASSLGGGGSMTEAFF
abundance: .; j_gene: TRBJ2-1; v_gene: TRBV7-9; d_gene: TRBD2; CDR3nt: TGTGCCAGCAGCTTCGGGGGGACGTCTCATAATGAGCAGTTCTTC; CDR3aa: CASSFGGTSHNEQFF
abundance: .; j_gene: TRBJ1-2; v_gene: TRBV5-1; d_gene: TRBD1; CDR3nt: TGCGCCAGCAGCTTGGAACAGGGGCGTCCCTATGGCTACACCTTC; CDR3aa: CASSLEQGRPYGYTF
abundance: .; j_gene: TRBJ1-4; v_gene: TRBV3-1/TRBV3-2; d_gene: TRBD1; CDR3nt: TGTGCCAGCAGCCAAGGTGACAGGGTCGGTGAAAAACTGTTTTTT; CDR3aa: CASSQGDRVGEKLFF
abundance: .; j_gene: TRBJ2-5; v_gene: TRBV13; d_gene: .; CDR3nt: TGTGCCAGCAGCTCCCGGACAGAAGAGACCCAGTACTTC; CDR3aa: CASSSRTEETQYF
abundance: .; j_gene: TRBJ2-3; v_gene: TRBV2; d_gene: TRBD2; CDR3nt: TGTGCCAGCAGCCAAACCGGGACTAGAAGCACAGATACGCAGTATTTT; CDR3aa: CASSQTGTRSTDTQYF
abundance: .; j_gene: TRBJ2-6; v_gene: TRBV14; d_gene: .; CDR3nt: TGTGCCAGCAGCTACTCGTTTCGGAGCTCTGGGGCCAACGTCCTGACTTTC; CDR3aa: CASSYSFRSSGANVLTF
abundance: .; j_gene: TRBJ2-3; v_gene: TRBV30; d_gene: .; CDR3nt: TGTGCCTGGAGTGTGGGAGGAGATACGCAGTATTTT; CDR3aa: CAWSVGGDTQYF
abundance: .; j_gene: TRBJ1-1; v_gene: TRBV4-3; d_gene: .; CDR3nt: TGCGCCAGCAGCCAAGAAGGCAGGGGCACTGAAGCTTTCTTT; CDR3aa: CASSQEGRGTEAFF
abundance: .; j_gene: TRBJ1-2; v_gene: TRBV5-6; d_gene: .; CDR3nt: TGTGCCAGCAGCAGCCCCGAGGCGATGCCCCTCTATGGCTACACCTTC; CDR3aa: CASSSPEAMPLYGYTF
abundance: .; j_gene: TRBJ2-7; v_gene: TRBV6-6; d_gene: TRBD1; CDR3nt: TGTGCCAGCAGGAGGCCGGGACAGGGAAACTACGAGCAGTACTTC; CDR3aa: CASRRPGQGNYEQYF
abundance: .; j_gene: TRBJ2-7; v_gene: TRBV6-5; d_gene: TRBD1; CDR3nt: TGTGCCAGCAGTTCCGCGACAGGGCAGCCTTCCTACGAGCAGTACTTC; CDR3aa: CASSSATGQPSYEQYF
abundance: .; j_gene: TRBJ1-3; v_gene: TRBV7-8; d_gene: .; CDR3nt: TGTGCCAGCAGCTTAGTCCGACGGACTCTCTCTGGAAACACCATATATTTT; CDR3aa: CASSLVRRTLSGNTIYF
abundance: .; j_gene: TRBJ1-3; v_gene: TRBV3-1/TRBV3-2; d_gene: .; CDR3nt: TGTGCCAGCAGCCACCCATACCGGGGGTCTGGAAACACCATATATTTT; CDR3aa: CASSHPYRGSGNTIYF
abundance: .; j_gene: TRBJ1-3; v_gene: TRBV9; d_gene: .; CDR3nt: TGTGCCAGCAGCGTAGGTGGCGGGGGAAAAGGAAACACCATATATTTT; CDR3aa: CASSVGGGGKGNTIYF
abundance: .; j_gene: TRBJ1-2; v_gene: TRBV2; d_gene: TRBD1; CDR3nt: TGTGCCAGCAGTGGGACAGGGTTGAATGGCTACACCTTC; CDR3aa: CASSGTGLNGYTF
abundance: once; j_gene: TRBJ1-2; v_gene: TRBV11-2; d_gene: .; CDR3nt: TGTGCCAGCAGCTTAGGGATACGGGAACTCCACTATGGCTACACCTTC; CDR3aa: CASSLGIRELHYGYTF
abundance: .; j_gene: TRBJ1-4; v_gene: TRBV30; d_gene: TRBD1; CDR3nt: TGTGCCTGGAACACCGGGACAGCTAATGAAAAACTGTTTTTT; CDR3aa: CAWNTGTANEKLFF
abundance: .; j_gene: TRBJ2-1; v_gene: TRBV12-5; d_gene: TRBD2; CDR3nt: TGTGCTAGTGGTGTAGCGGGAAGCTCCTACAATGAGCAGTTCTTC; CDR3aa: CASGVAGSSYNEQFF